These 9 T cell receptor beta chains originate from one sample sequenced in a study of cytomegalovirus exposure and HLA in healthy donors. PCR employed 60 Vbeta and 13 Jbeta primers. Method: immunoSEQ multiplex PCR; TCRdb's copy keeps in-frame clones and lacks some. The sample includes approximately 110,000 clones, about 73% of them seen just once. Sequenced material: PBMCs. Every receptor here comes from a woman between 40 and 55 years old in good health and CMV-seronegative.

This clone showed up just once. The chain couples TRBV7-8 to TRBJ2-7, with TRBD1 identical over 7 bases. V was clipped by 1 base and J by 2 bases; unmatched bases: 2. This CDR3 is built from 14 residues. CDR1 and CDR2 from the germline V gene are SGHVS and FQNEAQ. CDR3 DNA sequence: TGTGCCAGCAGCTTAGAGGGGGCGACCTACGAGCAGTACTTC. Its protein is CASSLEGATYEQYF.

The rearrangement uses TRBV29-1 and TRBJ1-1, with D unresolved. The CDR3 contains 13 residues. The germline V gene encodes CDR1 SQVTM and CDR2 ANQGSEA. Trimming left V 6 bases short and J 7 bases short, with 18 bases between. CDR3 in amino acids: CSVRRGGTIEAFF. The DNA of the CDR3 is TGCAGCGTGAGACGGGGAGGTACGATTGAAGCTTTCTTT.

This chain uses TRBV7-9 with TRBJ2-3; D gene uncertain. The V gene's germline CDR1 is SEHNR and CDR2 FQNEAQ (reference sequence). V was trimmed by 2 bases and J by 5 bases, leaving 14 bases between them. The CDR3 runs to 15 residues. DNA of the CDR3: TGTGCCAGCAGCTTAATACTCGGCGGAAAAGATACGCAGTATTTT. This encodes CASSLILGGKDTQYF. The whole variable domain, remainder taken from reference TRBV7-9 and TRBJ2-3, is DTGVSQNPRHKITKRGQNVTFRCDPISEHNRLYWYRQTLGQGPEFLTYFQNEAQLEKSRLLSDRFSAERPKGSFSTLEIQRTEQGDSAMYLCASSLILGGKDTQYFGPGTRLTVL.

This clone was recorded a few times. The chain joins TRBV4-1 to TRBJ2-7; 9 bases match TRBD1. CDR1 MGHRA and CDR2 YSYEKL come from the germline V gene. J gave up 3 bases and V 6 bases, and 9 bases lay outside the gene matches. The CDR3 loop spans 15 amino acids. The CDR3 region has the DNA TGCGCCAGCAGTACCCTCGGGACAGGGCTCTACGAGCAGTACTTC. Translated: CASSTLGTGLYEQYF.

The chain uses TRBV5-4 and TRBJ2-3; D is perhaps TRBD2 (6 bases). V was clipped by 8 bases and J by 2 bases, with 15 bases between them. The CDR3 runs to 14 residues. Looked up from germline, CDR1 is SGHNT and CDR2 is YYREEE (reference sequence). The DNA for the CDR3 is TGTGCCAGACATGCGGGGCCCGACACAGATACGCAGTATTTT. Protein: CARHAGPDTDTQYF.

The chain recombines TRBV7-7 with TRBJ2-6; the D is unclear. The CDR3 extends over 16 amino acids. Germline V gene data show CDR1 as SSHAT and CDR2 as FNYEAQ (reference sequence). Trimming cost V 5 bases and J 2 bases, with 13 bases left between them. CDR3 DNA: TGTGCCAGCAGCCCACGCCCGGTCACTGGGGCCAACGTCCTGACTTTC. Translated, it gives CASSPRPVTGANVLTF.

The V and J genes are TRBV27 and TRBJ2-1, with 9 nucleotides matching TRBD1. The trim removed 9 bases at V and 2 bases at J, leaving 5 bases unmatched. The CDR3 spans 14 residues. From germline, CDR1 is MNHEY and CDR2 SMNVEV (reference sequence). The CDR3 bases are TGTGCCAGAGACCGGGACAGGGCCTACAATGAGCAGTTCTTC. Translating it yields CARDRDRAYNEQFF.

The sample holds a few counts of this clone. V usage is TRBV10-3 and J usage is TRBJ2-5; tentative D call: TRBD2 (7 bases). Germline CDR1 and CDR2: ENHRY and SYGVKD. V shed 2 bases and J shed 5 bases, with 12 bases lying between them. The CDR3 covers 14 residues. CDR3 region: CAISERGAQETQYF. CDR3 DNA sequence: TGTGCCATCAGTGAGCGGGGGGCCCAGGAGACCCAGTACTTC.

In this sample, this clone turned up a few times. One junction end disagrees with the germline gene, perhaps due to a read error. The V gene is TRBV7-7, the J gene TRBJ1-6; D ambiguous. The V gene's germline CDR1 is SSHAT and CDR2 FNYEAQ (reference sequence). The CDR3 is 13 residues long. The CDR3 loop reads CASSLGEGSPLHF. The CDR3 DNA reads TGTGCCAGCAGCTTAGGGGAGGGTTCACCTCTCCACTTT.